The clone carrying this T cell receptor (beta chain) turned up a few times. Each CDR3 protein is one row after TCRdb ran MiXCR on the RT-PCR reads. This sample has 550,000 to 750,000 distinct CDR3 sequences, with 12% to 15% found just once. This CDR3 spans 14 amino acids. V lost 3 bases and J lost 6; bases outside the gene matches: 3. Per germline, CDR1 WSHSY and CDR2 SAAADI. V usage is TRBV10-2 and J usage is TRBJ2-2, with TRBD2 matching 8 bases. The sequencing sample was made of memory CD4+ T cells from blood. The receptor's source is a female donor in good health, serving as a healthy control. CDR3 protein: CASSDFGGAGELFF. The CDR3 DNA is TGCGCCAGCAGTGACTTCGGGGGGGCCGGGGAGCTGTTTTTT.